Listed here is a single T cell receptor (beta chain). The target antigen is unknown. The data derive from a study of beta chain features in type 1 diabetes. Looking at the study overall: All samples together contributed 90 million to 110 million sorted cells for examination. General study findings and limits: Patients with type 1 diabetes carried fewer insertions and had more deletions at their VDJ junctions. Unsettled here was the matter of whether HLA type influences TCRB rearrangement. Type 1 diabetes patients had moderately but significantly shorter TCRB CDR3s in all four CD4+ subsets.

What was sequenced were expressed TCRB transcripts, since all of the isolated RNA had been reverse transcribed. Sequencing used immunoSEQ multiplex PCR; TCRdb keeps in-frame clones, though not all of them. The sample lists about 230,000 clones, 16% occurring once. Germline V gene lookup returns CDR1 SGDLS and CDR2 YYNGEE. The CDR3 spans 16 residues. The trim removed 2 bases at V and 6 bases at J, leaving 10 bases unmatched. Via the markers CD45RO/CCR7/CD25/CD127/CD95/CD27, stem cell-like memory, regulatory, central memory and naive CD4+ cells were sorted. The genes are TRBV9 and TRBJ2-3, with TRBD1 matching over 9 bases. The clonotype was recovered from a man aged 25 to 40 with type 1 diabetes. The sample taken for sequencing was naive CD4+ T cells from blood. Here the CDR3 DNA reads TGTGCCAGCAGCGTTACAGGGGGCACCGGTAGGGATACGCAGTATTTT. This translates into CASSVTGGTGRDTQYF.